The entry that follows covers one T cell receptor beta chain sequence. Authors' processing steps: Researchers report that nucleated cell counts were estimated from reference gene primer amplification. Here immunoSEQ multiplex PCR was the method, and the copy in TCRdb shows in-frame clones only, minus some. D and trimming were read from the DNA, whereas the V and J calls and clone size are those reported in that table. The data contain fewer than 90,000 clones, 65% to 85% of them singletons. Germline lookup yields CDR1 SGHKS and CDR2 YYEKEE (reference sequence). The ends were cut back, 2 bases at V and 4 bases at J, with 16 bases in the middle. The CDR3 length is 16 residues. The data originate from a study of blood T cell repertoires in COVID-19. Whole-study context: Collection of acute and convalescent COVID-19 samples took place in the United States, Italy and Spain.

This clonotype was obtained from a man in his 60s with COVID-19, enrolled during active disease. The material sequenced was peripheral blood. This chain connects TRBV5-5 to TRBJ2-1; D gene ambiguous. As DNA, the CDR3 is TGTGCCAGCAGCTTTAAACACCTCCTTGGTTACAATGAGCAGTTCTTC. It is translated as CASSFKHLLGYNEQFF.